This T cell receptor (beta chain) was sequenced for a study of yellow fever vaccine responses in identical twins. The CDR3 contains 13 residues. V was trimmed by 3 bases and J by 0 bases, leaving 9 bases between them. Germline CDR1 and CDR2: DFQATT and SNEGSKA (reference sequence). TCRdb analysed the RT-PCR reads with MiXCR anew, one entry per CDR3 protein. The sample lists around 20,000 distinct CDR3 sequences; around 70% were seen once. The study, taken as a whole, reports: Twins' vaccine T cell responses were reported to seem partly convergent and partly personalized.

Of note for this clonotype: The antigen is undetermined.

This receptor was taken from a woman between 18 and 29 years old who received the yellow fever vaccine. The specimen was T cells from blood (PBMCs), unsorted or a sorted subset (not recorded which), collected before or after yellow fever vaccination (not recorded which). V and J are TRBV20-1 and TRBJ2-7; D might be TRBD2 (6 bases). This CDR3 is CSASGGSSYEQYF. CDR3 sequence (DNA): TGCAGTGCTAGCGGGGGAAGCTCCTACGAGCAGTACTTC.